Listed below are T cell receptor beta chains from one sample, sequenced in a study of patients and donors after allogeneic stem cell transplantation. One entry per CDR3 protein results from TCRdb running MiXCR on the RT-PCR reads. The sample records 20,000 to 30,000 distinct CDR3 sequences, 6.5% to 10% being singletons. The sample taken for sequencing was blood, either unsorted or a sorted T cell fraction (not recorded which). These receptors came from a human donor who was either an allogeneic HSCT recipient or a stem cell or donor lymphocyte infusion donor (not recorded which). It is not recorded whose cells these are; they may come from a transplant donor. CDR3s include the opening cysteine and the closing phenylalanine or tryptophan. The order of the fields is CDR3 protein, J gene, V gene.

CDR3aa: CASSQWGPLGGTQYF
j_gene: TRBJ2-3
v_gene: TRBV11-2

CDR3aa: CASSPRTSGGYTQYF
j_gene: TRBJ2-3
v_gene: TRBV12-3/TRBV12-4

CDR3aa: CASSPLRTSGRTDTQYF
j_gene: TRBJ2-3
v_gene: TRBV5-1

CDR3aa: CASSPMSPDTQYF
j_gene: TRBJ2-3
v_gene: TRBV7-9

CDR3aa: CASSQGSKLANTGELFF
j_gene: TRBJ2-2
v_gene: TRBV4-2

CDR3aa: CAISEKGQGGFSPLHF
j_gene: TRBJ1-6
v_gene: TRBV10-3

CDR3aa: CASSVEFYNEQFF
j_gene: TRBJ2-1
v_gene: TRBV9

CDR3aa: CSARGSGNEKLFF
j_gene: TRBJ1-4
v_gene: TRBV20-1

CDR3aa: CSVEGGLPETQYF
j_gene: TRBJ2-5
v_gene: TRBV29-1

CDR3aa: CSARAAVGGSYNSPLHF
j_gene: TRBJ1-6
v_gene: TRBV20-1

CDR3aa: CASSKGGGGGYTDTQYF
j_gene: TRBJ2-3
v_gene: TRBV21-1

CDR3aa: CSVEVDVVTQYF
j_gene: TRBJ2-5
v_gene: TRBV29-1

CDR3aa: CASSPGLATDTQYF
j_gene: TRBJ2-3
v_gene: TRBV5-1

CDR3aa: CASSYAGQIYTF
j_gene: TRBJ1-2
v_gene: TRBV6-6

CDR3aa: CSARIRGGSGNTIYF
j_gene: TRBJ1-3
v_gene: TRBV20-1

CDR3aa: CASSLAGSYNEQFF
j_gene: TRBJ2-1
v_gene: TRBV7-9

CDR3aa: CASRRGLARDTQYF
j_gene: TRBJ2-3
v_gene: TRBV3-1

CDR3aa: CASSLAWGPGEQYF
j_gene: TRBJ2-7
v_gene: TRBV7-9

CDR3aa: CASSAGTENTEAFF
j_gene: TRBJ1-1
v_gene: TRBV10-1

CDR3aa: CASSPPDSPQETQYF
j_gene: TRBJ2-5
v_gene: TRBV5-1

CDR3aa: CAISESPRLRDYGYTF
j_gene: TRBJ1-2
v_gene: TRBV10-3

CDR3aa: CASSIRGPTEAFF
j_gene: TRBJ1-1
v_gene: TRBV11-3

CDR3aa: CSAAGPARVQYF
j_gene: TRBJ2-4
v_gene: TRBV20-1

CDR3aa: CATTYPRGPYEQYF
j_gene: TRBJ2-7
v_gene: TRBV7-2

CDR3aa: CASSSRRTVDSNQPQHF
j_gene: TRBJ1-5
v_gene: TRBV5-1

CDR3aa: CSARAPLQGDTEAFF
j_gene: TRBJ1-1
v_gene: TRBV20-1

CDR3aa: CASSSRTGGGPPTDTQYF
j_gene: TRBJ2-3
v_gene: TRBV5-1

CDR3aa: CASQAQASSYEQYF
j_gene: TRBJ2-7
v_gene: TRBV7-9

CDR3aa: CSARIGLEYF
j_gene: TRBJ2-5
v_gene: TRBV20-1

CDR3aa: CASKTSGRAGELFF
j_gene: TRBJ2-2
v_gene: TRBV6-1

CDR3aa: CSARGVGVSTGTGELFF
j_gene: TRBJ2-2
v_gene: TRBV20-1

CDR3aa: CASSVPRVSGNTIYF
j_gene: TRBJ1-3
v_gene: TRBV7-9

CDR3aa: CASSLEGPAQYF
j_gene: TRBJ2-3
v_gene: TRBV7-9

CDR3aa: CASRDSYSNQPQHF
j_gene: TRBJ1-5
v_gene: TRBV7-9

CDR3aa: CASSPDRGQDTQYF
j_gene: TRBJ2-3
v_gene: TRBV7-9

CDR3aa: CASSLEGDSPLHF
j_gene: TRBJ1-6
v_gene: TRBV7-9

CDR3aa: CSVDSSTDTQYF
j_gene: TRBJ2-3
v_gene: TRBV29-1

CDR3aa: CASSLGPGGEQFF
j_gene: TRBJ2-1
v_gene: TRBV5-1

CDR3aa: CASLGQDTQYF
j_gene: TRBJ2-3
v_gene: TRBV11-3

CDR3aa: CASSLGGPPGEQYF
j_gene: TRBJ2-7
v_gene: TRBV5-1

CDR3aa: CASSLGDRLQETQYF
j_gene: TRBJ2-5
v_gene: TRBV7-3

CDR3aa: CASSLGVDSNQPQHF
j_gene: TRBJ1-5
v_gene: TRBV7-9

CDR3aa: CASSLGGSGRLETQYF
j_gene: TRBJ2-5
v_gene: TRBV7-9

CDR3aa: CAIRGWARGGREFF
j_gene: TRBJ2-1
v_gene: TRBV10-3

CDR3aa: CATSRGGQGGYEQYF
j_gene: TRBJ2-7
v_gene: TRBV15

CDR3aa: CASSLGGTGGELFF
j_gene: TRBJ2-2
v_gene: TRBV7-7

CDR3aa: CASSQDPAGGPLTQYF
j_gene: TRBJ2-5
v_gene: TRBV4-1

CDR3aa: CASKGRPRTEAFF
j_gene: TRBJ1-1
v_gene: TRBV27

CDR3aa: CAWSVRWDSNQPQHF
j_gene: TRBJ1-5
v_gene: TRBV30

CDR3aa: CASSQELAGPAYEQYF
j_gene: TRBJ2-7
v_gene: TRBV4-2

CDR3aa: CASALSIEQYF
j_gene: TRBJ2-7
v_gene: TRBV10-2

CDR3aa: CASSSPPTGRETQYF
j_gene: TRBJ2-5
v_gene: TRBV27

CDR3aa: CASSAGTSGRSDTQYF
j_gene: TRBJ2-3
v_gene: TRBV7-9

CDR3aa: CACSYWQETQYF
j_gene: TRBJ2-5
v_gene: TRBV28

CDR3aa: CSVPPVGARRAETQYF
j_gene: TRBJ2-5
v_gene: TRBV29-1

CDR3aa: CASSFSGTVQETQYF
j_gene: TRBJ2-5
v_gene: TRBV5-5

CDR3aa: CASSDPLQGEGQYF
j_gene: TRBJ2-7
v_gene: TRBV6-1

CDR3aa: CASSLLGGYGYTF
j_gene: TRBJ1-2
v_gene: TRBV7-3